This TCR beta chain stems from a study of blood T cell repertoires in COVID-19. Data came from immunoSEQ multiplex PCR; TCRdb stores just in-frame clones and leaves some out. The sample holds under 350,000 clones, under 90% seen once. This clone was recorded once. This CDR3 is 17 amino acids long. Trimming took 3 bases from V and 1 from J; bases not matched to a gene: 7. Germline V gene lookup returns CDR1 SGHAT and CDR2 FQNNGV. The receptor's source is a woman in her 40s who had recovered from COVID-19. Sequencing input: PBMCs or T cells enriched from blood (not recorded which). This chain joins TRBV11-2 and TRBJ2-7; 12 bases align to TRBD2. CDR3 region: CASSFIGLAGGSYEQYF. The CDR3 bases are TGTGCCAGCAGCTTTATCGGGCTAGCGGGAGGGTCCTACGAGCAGTACTTC.